One sample yielded the 9 T cell receptor beta chains listed below, sequenced in a study of identical twins. In TCRdb, the 5' RACE reads were re-called with MiXCR into one record per CDR3 protein. The sample yields some 560,000 distinct CDR3 sequences, roughly 9.9% seen once. This sample was shared with a second study, whose subject was yellow fever vaccine responses in identical twins.

The specimen was PBMCs. These receptors were collected from a woman aged 18-30 years in good health.

The sample holds many counts of this clonotype. The gene calls are TRBV20-1 and TRBJ2-5, with D tentatively TRBD2 (7 bases). Trimming cost V 1 base and J 5 bases, with 14 bases left between them. This CDR3 is 14 amino acids long. The germline CDR1 and CDR2 sequences are DFQATT and SNEGSKA (reference sequence). CDR3 coding DNA: TGCAGTGCTAGAGTTGGGGGGGGCTCGGAGACCCAGTACTTC. Translation gives CSARVGGGSETQYF.

This clonotype was seen many times. V usage is TRBV6-2 or TRBV6-3 and J usage is TRBJ2-1; D call uncertain. V was cut by 7 bases and J by 2 bases, with 18 bases left in between. The CDR3 totals 16 residues. The V gene's germline CDR1 is MNHEY and CDR2 SVGEGT. As DNA, the CDR3 is TGTGCCAGCACTCCCGCGGTGGGCTCCGCCTACAATGAGCAGTTCTTC. It is translated as CASTPAVGSAYNEQFF.

This clonotype showed up just a few times. The chain joins TRBV10-2 to TRBJ2-7; tentatively, D is TRBD2 (6 bases). Germline CDR1 is WSHSY and CDR2 is SAAADI. Trimming took off 5 bases at V and 2 bases at J, with 13 bases between the two ends. This CDR3 spans 14 amino acids. CDR3 sequence reads: CASSLRGDAYEQYF. CDR3 nucleotides: TGCGCCAGCAGTCTGCGGGGCGATGCCTACGAGCAGTACTTC.

This clonotype showed up just a few times. This chain joins TRBV7-9 and TRBJ2-7; 7 positions match TRBD1. CDR3 size: 14 residues. Looked up from germline, CDR1 is SEHNR and CDR2 is FQNEAQ (reference sequence). Trimming took 6 bases from V and 5 from J; bases not matched to a gene: 10. The CDR3 DNA reads TGTGCCAGCAGTCTAGAGGGGGCCCGGGACGAGCAGTACTTC. This translates into CASSLEGARDEQYF.

This clonotype was seen at least ten times. The chain is built from TRBV5-1 and TRBJ2-3; the match to TRBD2 covers 7 bases. Germline V gives CDR1 SGHRS, CDR2 YFSETQ. The CDR3 consists of 15 residues. V shed 3 bases, J shed 5 bases, and the junction held 9 bases outside the gene matches. CDR3 DNA: TGCGCCAGCAGCTCCGGGACTACCCCAGGAGATACGCAGTATTTT. It encodes CASSSGTTPGDTQYF. Complete variable domain (other parts from reference TRBV5-1 and TRBJ2-3): KAGVTQTPRYLIKTRGQQVTLSCSPISGHRSVSWYQQTPGQGLQFLFEYFSETQRNKGNFPGRFSGRQFSNSRSEMNVSTLELGDSALYLCASSSGTTPGDTQYFGPGTRLTVL.

V is TRBV6-5 and J is TRBJ2-3; D not resolved. There are 14 residues in the CDR3. Germline CDR1 and CDR2: MNHEY and SVGAGI. V lost 0 bases and J 4 bases, leaving 8 bases between the germline ends. The CDR3, as DNA: TGTGCCAGCAGTTACTCGGCTAGGGCAGATACGCAGTATTTT. The encoded protein is CASSYSARADTQYF.

The rearrangement links TRBV24-1 to TRBJ2-5, with unresolved D. CDR1 and CDR2 from the germline V gene are KGHDR and SFDVKD. The CDR3 extends over 12 amino acids. V was shortened by 4 bases and J by 5 bases, with 7 bases between the two germline ends. The CDR3 reads CATSDQVETQYF. The CDR3 region has the DNA TGTGCCACCAGTGACCAAGTGGAGACCCAGTACTTC.

This clonotype was recorded at least ten times. V usage is TRBV5-1 and J usage is TRBJ2-3, with 11 bases identical to TRBD2. The V gene's germline CDR1 is SGHRS and CDR2 YFSETQ. V trimming: 3 bases; J trimming: 4 bases; junction bases outside the gene matches: 1. The CDR3 has 14 residues. The CDR3 nucleotides read TGCGCCAGCAGCTCTAGCGGGGGGCCAGATACGCAGTATTTT. Translation gives CASSSSGGPDTQYF.

This clonotype showed up just a few times. V gene TRBV4-1 combines with J gene TRBJ2-1, with D perhaps TRBD2 (6 bases). With 6 bases removed from V and 8 bases from J, the gap between germline ends came to 23 bases. Germline V gives CDR1 MGHRA, CDR2 YSYEKL. The CDR3 has 16 residues. CDR3 residues: CASRPVPVGRRDEQFF. The CDR3 DNA is TGCGCCAGCAGGCCAGTCCCCGTGGGGAGGAGGGATGAGCAGTTCTTC.